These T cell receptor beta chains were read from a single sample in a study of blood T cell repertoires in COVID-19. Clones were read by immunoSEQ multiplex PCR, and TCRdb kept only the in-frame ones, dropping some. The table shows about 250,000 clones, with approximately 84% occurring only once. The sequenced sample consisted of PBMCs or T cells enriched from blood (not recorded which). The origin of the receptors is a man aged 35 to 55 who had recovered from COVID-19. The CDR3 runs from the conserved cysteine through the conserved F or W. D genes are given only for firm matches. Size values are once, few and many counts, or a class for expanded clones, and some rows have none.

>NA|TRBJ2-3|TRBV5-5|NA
CASSYLTGADTQYF
TGTGCCAGCAGCTACCTTACCGGGGCAGATACGCAGTATTTT
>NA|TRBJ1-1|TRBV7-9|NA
CASSLGGSGTEAFF
TGTGCCAGCAGTTTAGGTGGGAGCGGCACTGAAGCTTTCTTT
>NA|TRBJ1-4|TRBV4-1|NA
CASSQACPRKKLFF
TGCGCCAGCAGCCAAGCATGCCCGAGGAAAAAACTGTTTTTT
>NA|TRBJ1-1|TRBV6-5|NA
CASRPGGLTEAFF
TGTGCCAGCAGACCCGGGGGTTTGACTGAAGCTTTCTTT
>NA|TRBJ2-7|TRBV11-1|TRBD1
CASSSPVQGAFEQYF
TGTGCCAGCAGCTCCCCCGTACAGGGGGCTTTCGAGCAGTACTTC
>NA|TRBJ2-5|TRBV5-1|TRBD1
CASSRTGWEETQYF
TGCGCCAGCAGCCGGACAGGGTGGGAAGAGACCCAGTACTTC
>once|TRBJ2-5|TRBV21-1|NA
CASSKSVAGEETQYF
TGTGCCAGCAGCAAATCGGTAGCGGGGGAAGAGACCCAGTACTTC
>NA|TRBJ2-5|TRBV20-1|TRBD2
CSASLPSGAWGLGQETQYF
TGCAGTGCTAGTTTGCCTAGCGGGGCTTGGGGGCTTGGCCAAGAGACCCAGTACTTC
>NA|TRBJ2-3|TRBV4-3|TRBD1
CASSRTYPGQGGTDTQYF
TGCGCCAGCAGCCGGACATACCCGGGACAGGGCGGCACAGATACGCAGTATTTT
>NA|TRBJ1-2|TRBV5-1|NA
CASSLEREGYTF
TGCGCCAGCAGCTTGGAAAGGGAGGGCTACACCTTC
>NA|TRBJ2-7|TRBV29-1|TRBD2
CSVDLPVPIAGGYDYEQYF
TGCAGCGTTGACCTACCCGTTCCAATAGCGGGAGGTTATGACTACGAGCAGTACTTC
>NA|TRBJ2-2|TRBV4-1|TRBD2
CASSQVIAGVDTGELFF
TGCGCCAGCAGCCAAGTAATAGCGGGAGTCGACACCGGGGAGCTGTTTTTT
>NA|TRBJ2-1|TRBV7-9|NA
CASSLDQNEQFF
TGTGCCAGCAGCTTAGATCAAAATGAGCAGTTCTTC
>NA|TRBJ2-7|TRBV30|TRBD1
CACYLRDRAYEQYF
TGTGCCTGCTATCTTCGGGACAGGGCCTACGAGCAGTACTTC
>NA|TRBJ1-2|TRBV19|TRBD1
CASSIDPRDSYGYTF
TGTGCCAGTAGTATAGACCCTCGGGACAGCTATGGCTACACCTTC
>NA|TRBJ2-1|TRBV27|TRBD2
CASTPRGLAGVGFRNEQFF
TGTGCCAGCACCCCCCGGGGTCTAGCGGGAGTGGGTTTTCGGAATGAGCAGTTCTTC
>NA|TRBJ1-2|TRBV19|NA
CASTRQGANYGYTF
TGTGCCAGTACCCGTCAAGGGGCAAACTATGGCTACACCTTC
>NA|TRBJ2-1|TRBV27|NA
CASSSYRVGEQFF
TGTGCCAGCAGTTCGTACAGGGTTGGTGAGCAGTTCTTC
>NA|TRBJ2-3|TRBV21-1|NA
CASSKDSGRSTDTQYF
TGTGCCAGCAGCAAAGATAGCGGGAGATCGACAGATACGCAGTATTTT
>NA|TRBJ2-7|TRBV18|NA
CASSNGPYDEQYF
TGTGCCAGCTCCAACGGTCCGTACGACGAGCAGTACTTC
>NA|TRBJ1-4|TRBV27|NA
CASSKGLGEKLFF
TGTGCCAGCAGTAAGGGACTTGGTGAAAAACTGTTTTTT
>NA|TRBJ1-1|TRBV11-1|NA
CASSLSMADTEAFF
TGTGCCAGCAGTTTAAGCATGGCGGACACTGAAGCTTTCTTT
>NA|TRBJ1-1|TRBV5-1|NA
CASSLAFEGGEAFF
TGCGCCAGCAGCTTGGCCTTTGAAGGGGGTGAAGCTTTCTTT
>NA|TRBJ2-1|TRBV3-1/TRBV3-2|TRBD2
CASSQGPLAGVSNEQFF
TGTGCCAGCAGCCAAGGACCTCTAGCGGGAGTAAGTAATGAGCAGTTCTTC
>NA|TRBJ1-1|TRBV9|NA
CASSATGENTEAFF
TGTGCCAGCAGCGCGACAGGCGAGAACACTGAAGCTTTCTTT
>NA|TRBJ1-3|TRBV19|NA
CASRPAGFTGNTIYF
TGTGCCAGCCGACCAGCAGGGTTCACTGGAAACACCATATATTTT
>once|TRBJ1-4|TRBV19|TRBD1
CASSLQGQRDEKLFF
TGTGCCAGTAGCCTACAGGGGCAAAGGGATGAAAAACTGTTTTTT
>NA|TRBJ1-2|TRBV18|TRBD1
CASSPLTGGADGYTF
TGTGCCAGCTCACCCTTGACAGGGGGGGCGGATGGCTACACCTTC
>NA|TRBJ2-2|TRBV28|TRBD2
CASSLLFGLAGNTGELFF
TGTGCCAGCAGTTTACTTTTTGGTCTAGCGGGTAACACCGGGGAGCTGTTTTTT
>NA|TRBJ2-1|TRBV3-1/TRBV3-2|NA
CASSQVGGLNSYNEQFF
TGTGCCAGCAGCCAAGTGGGCGGGCTTAACTCCTACAATGAGCAGTTCTTC
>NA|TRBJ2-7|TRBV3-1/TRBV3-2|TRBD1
CASSRWDRDYEQYF
TGTGCCAGCAGTCGCTGGGACAGGGACTACGAGCAGTACTTC
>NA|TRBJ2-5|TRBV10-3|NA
CAISAGVSETQYF
TGTGCCATCAGTGCCGGGGTATCAGAGACCCAGTACTTC
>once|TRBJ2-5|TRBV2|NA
CATQGGWGETQYF
TGTGCCACCCAGGGAGGTTGGGGAGAGACCCAGTACTTC
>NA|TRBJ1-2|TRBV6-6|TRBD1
CASSGQGSDYGYTF
TGTGCCAGCAGTGGACAGGGTTCGGACTATGGCTACACCTTC
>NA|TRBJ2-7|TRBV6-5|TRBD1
CASNLLGQGADEQYF
TGTGCCAGCAATCTCCTGGGACAGGGGGCCGACGAGCAGTACTTC
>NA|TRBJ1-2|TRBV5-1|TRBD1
CASSRLRDRATSYGYTF
TGCGCCAGCAGCAGGTTACGGGACAGGGCAACCTCTTATGGCTACACCTTC
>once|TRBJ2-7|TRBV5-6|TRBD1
CASSPTGTGIYEQYF
TGTGCCAGCAGCCCGACCGGGACAGGGATTTACGAGCAGTACTTC
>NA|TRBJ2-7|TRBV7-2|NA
CASSLSEREYGEQYF
TGTGCCAGCAGCTTATCTGAACGGGAGTACGGCGAGCAGTACTTC
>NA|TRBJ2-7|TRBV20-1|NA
CSATTSYEQYF
TGCAGTGCTACTACTTCCTACGAGCAGTACTTC
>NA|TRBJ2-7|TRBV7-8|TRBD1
CASSLTGTGYEQYF
TGTGCCAGCAGCTTAACGGGGACAGGGTACGAGCAGTACTTC
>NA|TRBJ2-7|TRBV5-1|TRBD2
CASSLTSGSEQYF
TGCGCCAGCAGCTTGACTAGCGGGAGCGAGCAGTACTTC
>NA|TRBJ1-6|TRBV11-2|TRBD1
CASSYSTGGGLISPLHF
TGTGCCAGCAGCTACTCAACAGGGGGCGGATTAATTTCACCCCTCCACTTT
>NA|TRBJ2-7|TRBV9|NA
CASSVGVGARAEQYF
TGTGCCAGCAGCGTAGGGGTGGGAGCAAGGGCCGAGCAGTACTTC
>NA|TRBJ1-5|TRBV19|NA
CASSGEDRRWNQPQHF
TGTGCCAGTTCCGGGGAAGATCGCAGGTGGAATCAGCCCCAGCATTTT
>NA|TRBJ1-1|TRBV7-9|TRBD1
CASSSGQGENTEAFF
TGTGCCAGCAGCTCCGGTCAGGGGGAGAACACTGAAGCTTTCTTT
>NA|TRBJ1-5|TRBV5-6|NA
CASSLGLLSNQPQHF
TGTGCCAGCAGCTTGGGGTTACTAAGCAATCAGCCCCAGCATTTT
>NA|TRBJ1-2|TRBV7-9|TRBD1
CASSSRTGVGYTF
TGTGCCAGCAGCTCCCGGACAGGGGTTGGCTACACCTTC
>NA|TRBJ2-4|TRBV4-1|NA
CASSQAGGDIQYF
TGCGCCAGCAGCCAAGCCGGAGGGGACATTCAGTACTTC
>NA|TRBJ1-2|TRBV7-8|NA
CASSFRANYGYTF
TGTGCCAGCAGCTTCAGGGCTAACTATGGCTACACCTTC
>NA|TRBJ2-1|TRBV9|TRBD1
CASSGSSGGEQFF
TGTGCCAGCAGCGGCAGTTCAGGGGGTGAGCAGTTCTTC
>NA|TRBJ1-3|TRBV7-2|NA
CASSSSTGSGNTIYF
TGTGCCAGCAGCAGTTCGACAGGCTCGGGAAACACCATATATTTT